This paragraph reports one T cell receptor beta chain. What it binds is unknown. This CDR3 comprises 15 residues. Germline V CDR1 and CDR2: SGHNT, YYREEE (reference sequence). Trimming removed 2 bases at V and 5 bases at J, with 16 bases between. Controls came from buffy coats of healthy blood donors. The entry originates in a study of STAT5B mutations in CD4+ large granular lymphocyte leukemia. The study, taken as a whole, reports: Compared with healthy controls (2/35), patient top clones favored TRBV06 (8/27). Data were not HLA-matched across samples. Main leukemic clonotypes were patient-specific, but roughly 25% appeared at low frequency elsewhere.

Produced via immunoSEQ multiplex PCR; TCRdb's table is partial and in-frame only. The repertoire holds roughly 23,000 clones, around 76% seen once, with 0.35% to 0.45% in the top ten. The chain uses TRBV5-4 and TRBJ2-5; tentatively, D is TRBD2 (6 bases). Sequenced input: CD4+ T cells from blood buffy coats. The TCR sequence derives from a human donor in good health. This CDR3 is CASSLFPGSRETQYF. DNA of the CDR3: TGTGCCAGCAGCTTATTTCCCGGGAGCAGGGAGACCCAGTACTTC.